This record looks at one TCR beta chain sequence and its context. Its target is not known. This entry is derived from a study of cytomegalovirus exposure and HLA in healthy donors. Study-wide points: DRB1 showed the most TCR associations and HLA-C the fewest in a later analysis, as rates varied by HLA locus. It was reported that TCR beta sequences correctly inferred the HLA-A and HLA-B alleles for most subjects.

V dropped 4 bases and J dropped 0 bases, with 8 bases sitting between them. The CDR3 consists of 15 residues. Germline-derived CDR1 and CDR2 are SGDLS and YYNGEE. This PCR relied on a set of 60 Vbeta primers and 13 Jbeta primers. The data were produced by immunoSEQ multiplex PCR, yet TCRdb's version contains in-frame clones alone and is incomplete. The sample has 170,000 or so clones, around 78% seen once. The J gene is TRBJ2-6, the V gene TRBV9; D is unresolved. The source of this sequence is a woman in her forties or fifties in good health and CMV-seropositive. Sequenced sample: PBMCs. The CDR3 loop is CASSIQSSGANVLTF. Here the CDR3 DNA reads TGTGCCAGCAGCATACAGAGCTCTGGGGCCAACGTCCTGACTTTC.